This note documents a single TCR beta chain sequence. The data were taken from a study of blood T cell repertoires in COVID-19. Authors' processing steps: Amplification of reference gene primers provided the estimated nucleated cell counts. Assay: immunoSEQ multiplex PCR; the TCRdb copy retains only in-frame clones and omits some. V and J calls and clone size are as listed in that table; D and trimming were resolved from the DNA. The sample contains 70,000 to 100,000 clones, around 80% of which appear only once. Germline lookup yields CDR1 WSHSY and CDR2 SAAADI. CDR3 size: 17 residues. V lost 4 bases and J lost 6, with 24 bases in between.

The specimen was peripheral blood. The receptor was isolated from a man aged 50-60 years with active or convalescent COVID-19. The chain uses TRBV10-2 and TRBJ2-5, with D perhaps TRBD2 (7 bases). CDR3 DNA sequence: TGCGCCAGCAGTGCGGGTCAGGGAGGGGGGACCTGGAAGACCCAGTACTTC. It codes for CASSAGQGGGTWKTQYF.